This record looks at one T cell receptor (beta chain) sequence and its context. This clonotype is medium-sized (0.01 to 0.1%) in terms of sample share. It has no much larger one-base neighbor in the sample; base qualities were not kept. After labeling with CellTrace CFSE, PBMCs were cultured for around six days in RPMI containing roughly 8% human serum along with peptide pools, each at 1 ug/mL. On a BD FACSAria, proliferating CD4 T cells were sorted without fixation as live CD56-CD19-CD16-CD3+CD4+ CFSE-low cells. The enrolled adults were healthy, and microneutralization screening showed them to be seronegative for ZIKV, JEV, YFV, DENV and WNV. The samples were drawn from a phase 1 trial of an alum-adjuvanted Zika purified-inactivated virus (ZPIV) vaccine that was randomized, double-blinded and placebo-controlled. Peripheral blood mononuclear cells were isolated by standard procedure and stored frozen in liquid nitrogen until use.

This record belongs to a study of Japanese encephalitis immunity and Zika vaccine responses (dated by TCRdb to about 2021). Regarding the research as a whole: Each included participant got alum-adjuvanted ZPIV three times, at weeks 0, 4 and 28, with every dose being 5.0 ug. Two to three months ahead of the first ZPIV dose, twelve participants were given JEV vaccine (IXIARO) as a two-dose regimen with the doses 28 days apart. Around twelve participants received one dose of YFV vaccine (YF-VAX) before ZPIV, and some 10 participants were flavivirus-naive. Over five representative participants per pre-vaccination group were picked for TCR sequencing, using samples from week 52 and from week 0, the point after pre-vaccination but before ZPIV. TCR repertoires from a few flavivirus-naive individuals were also analyzed at weeks 2, 6 and 52 after the start of ZPIV vaccination. The stimulations used peptide pools from ZIKV structural proteins divided into flavivirus-conserved and non-conserved sets, or JEV or YFV peptides that matched the pre-vaccination. ZIKV peptides were 15-mers overlapping by 11 residues, selected for NetMHCpan/NetMHCII-predicted epitopes with affinity below 50 nM. The study asked whether earlier vaccination against Japanese encephalitis virus (JEV) or yellow fever virus (YFV) shaped CD4 T cell responses to the Zika vaccine. Study-wide findings and limitations: The samples grouped by participant and showed no similarity across individuals, which suggests that no public TCRs were detected. In JEV-pre-vaccinated donors, the repertoire richness of CD4 T cells responding to conserved ZIKV epitopes dropped significantly after ZPIV. CD8 T cell responses to ZIKV peptide pools were of very low magnitude and seen in only a few individuals. Repertoire similarity across time-points and stimulations was higher in JEV-pre-vaccinated donors than in YFV-pre-vaccinated donors, indicating more clonotypes shared between ZIKV and JEV stimulation. The individual peptides behind the cross-reactive responses were not identified because limits on sample size made peptide-pool deconvolution impossible. Only a subset of trial participants with three doses and adequate samples was analyzed, not the entire vaccinated cohort.

Ends trimmed: V by 4 bases, J by 5 bases; bases unmatched to a gene: 10. The germline V gene yields ENHRY for CDR1 and SYGVKD for CDR2. Taken from cysteine to phenylalanine, the CDR3 has 16 residues. Just CDR3 DNA is preserved here, 48 bases in frame from base 1. Library generation was performed with 5' RACE. Before sequencing, the TCRbeta libraries were pooled in proportion to the number of cells sorted for each library. RNAzol RT was used to extract total RNA from the sorted cells, and cDNA was then synthesized using an oligo(dT) primer together with a template-switching oligo. The TCRbeta V-CDR3-J region was PCR-amplified with Kapa HiFi using a SMARTer oligo primer and a TCRbeta constant-region primer. A second PCR attached Illumina adaptors and sample-specific index barcodes, followed by HighPrep bead cleanup and Bioanalyzer confirmation of a band of roughly 650 bp. The libraries were sequenced on an Illumina MiSeq using 2x151 bp paired-end reads. On the study's bioinformatics: An in-house Java program demultiplexed the reads, while MiXCR assigned TCRbeta annotations and counted clonotypes. To assess repertoire overlap, Morisita-Horn indices from the R package vegan were used, along with UPGMA clustering and Circos plots of recurring clonotypes. Shannon diversity and richness were normalized to the maximum possible value based on input cell numbers, so that values between 0 and 1 were obtained. CDR3beta sequences were aligned using MUSCLE, distances were calculated using SeqinR, and multidimensional scaling was plotted in R. TCRdb redid the processing of the public reads, applying fastp at Q25 and MiXCR, and retained in-frame beta chains. Every entry covers one CDR3 protein and lists the most common genes and DNA from its rows. TCRdb, not the authors, supplied the V and J calls. The sample data list 200 to 250 distinct CDR3 sequences, and roughly 4.9% of these were observed just once. The ten largest clones capture 35% to 45% of the sample.

The sequence derives from an adult woman who received an inactivated Zika virus vaccine. This specimen consisted of antigen-activated CD4+ T cells from blood, cultured, obtained during a Zika inactivated vaccine study. The rearrangement combines TRBV10-3 with TRBJ2-1, with 8 middle bases fitting TRBD1. This receptor has the CDR3 CAISGMGRGRNNEQFF. The DNA sequence follows: TGTGCCATCAGTGGGATGGGCAGGGGGCGAAACAATGAGCAGTTCTTC.